These 12 T cell receptor beta chains share one sample of origin, sequenced in a study of tumor and adjacent non-tumor tissue in lung cancer. The template was RNA from unsorted bulk tissue. Three rounds of nested PCR, following a modified ARM-PCR protocol, produced the TCRbeta library. One entry per CDR3 protein, called by TCRdb with MiXCR from the multiplex PCR reads. The sample lists some 120,000 distinct CDR3 sequences; about 66% were seen once. The material sequenced was lung tumor tissue. Every receptor here comes from a man aged 25 to 40 with non-small cell lung cancer.

With regard to this clonotype: Germline is not matched at one junction end, which may reflect a read error. The rearrangement uses TRBV4-1 and TRBJ2-6; D is possibly TRBD1 or TRBD2 (5 bases each). The CDR3 length is 17 residues. Germline CDR1 MGHRA, CDR2 YSYEKL. The CDR3, as DNA: TGCGCCAATAGTCCCAATGGGGCCGTCTCCGGGGCCAATGTCCTGACTTTC. This gives the protein CANSPNGAVSGANVLTF.

On this clonotype: One end of the junction does not line up with germline, which may come from a read error. The chain carries TRBV11-2 and TRBJ1-2; D perhaps matches TRBD1 (5 bases). CDR3 length equals 13 residues. The germline V gene has CDR1 SGHAT and CDR2 FQNNGV. CDR3 bases: TGTGTCAGCAGCTTAGCGGGGGTAAATGGCTACACCTTC. Protein sequence: CVSSLAGVNGYTF.

With regard to this clonotype: At one end, the junction sequence differs from germline, possibly due to a read error. The chain links TRBV6-5 to TRBJ1-1; TRBD1 matches 7 bases. Germline loops: CDR1 MNHEY, CDR2 SVGAGI. The length of the CDR3 is 14 residues. The DNA for the CDR3 is TGTGCCGGCAGTTACTCGGGACAGCAAGAGGGAGCTTTCTTT. Protein product: CAGSYSGQQEGAFF.

This rearrangement joins TRBV5-1 to TRBJ2-2; perhaps TRBD1 as D (6 bases). The CDR3 has 15 amino acids. The germline V gene encodes CDR1 SGHRS and CDR2 YFSETQ. The CDR3 region has the DNA TGCACCATCAGCTCGGGACACATGAACACCGGGGAGCTGTTTTTT. Amino acids: CTISSGHMNTGELFF.

This clonotype was seen only a few times. This chain joins TRBV12-3 or TRBV12-4 and TRBJ2-2; D gene ambiguous. This CDR3 is 14 amino acids long. V was cut by 8 bases and J by 0 bases, with 10 bases left in between. The CDR3 sequence: CASLVESNTGELFF. Written as DNA, the CDR3 is TGTGCCAGCCTCGTGGAGTCGAACACCGGGGAGCTGTTTTTT.

As to this clonotype: Because it lacks the conserved phenylalanine or tryptophan at the end, this CDR3 is likely a read error. CDR3 amino acids: CASSQTGGEGNTQYL. CDR3 nucleotide sequence: TGTGCCAGCAGTCAGACAGGAGGCGAGGGAAATACGCAGTATCTT. V is TRBV11-2 and J is TRBJ2-3; D perhaps matches TRBD1 (6 bases). The V gene lost 6 bases and the J gene lost 7 bases, with 20 bases spanning the gap. The length of the CDR3 is 15 residues. The germline V gene encodes CDR1 SGHAT and CDR2 FQNNGV.

This clonotype showed up just once. An end of the junction differs from the germline gene, which may be a read error. J is TRBJ2-1 and V is TRBV20-1; D is unresolved. Germline V gene sequence: CDR1 DFQATT, CDR2 SNEGSKA (reference sequence). This CDR3 is built from 13 residues. CDR3 sequence (DNA): TGCAGTACCAATGATTGGGTGCCCAATGAGCAGTTATTC. Residues: CSTNDWVPNEQLF.

As to this clonotype: Germline and junction disagree at one end, which may indicate a read error. This chain uses TRBV11-2 with TRBJ2-2, with D possibly being TRBD2 (5 bases). Looked up from germline, CDR1 is SGHAT and CDR2 is FQNNGV. The CDR3 has 15 residues. For the CDR3, the DNA is TGTGCCAGCAGCCACGGCCGGATTAACACCGGGAAGCTGTCTTTT. Translated: CASSHGRINTGKLSF.

Regarding this clonotype: With a much larger clone just one base away, this may be a read error. The rearrangement joins TRBV4-2 to TRBJ2-5; D gene uncertain. The V end lost 2 bases, the J end lost 4 bases, and 11 bases lay between the germline ends. There are 14 residues in the CDR3. Germline CDR1 reads LGHNA; CDR2 reads YNFKEQ. The DNA for the CDR3 is TGTGCCAGCAGCCAACAACGTAACCGAGAGACCCAGTACTTC. Translating it yields CASSQQRNRETQYF.

This clonotype was seen a handful of times. A much larger clone is a single base away; this may be a read error. The chain couples TRBV4-1 to TRBJ2-5; D is undetermined. CDR1 and CDR2 (germline): MGHRA, YSYEKL. CDR3 size: 13 residues. The CDR3 sequence is CASGQAFGETQYF. The CDR3 DNA reads TGCGCCAGCGGCCAAGCCTTTGGCGAGACCCAGTACTTC.

J is TRBJ2-2 and V is TRBV6-2 or TRBV6-3; 8 bases fit TRBD1. Germline V gives CDR1 MNHEY, CDR2 SVGEGT. V lost 9 bases, J lost 5 bases, and 8 bases stayed unmatched. The CDR3 sequence is 14 residues long. CDR3 protein: CASRRTGMTGELFF. The CDR3 DNA reads TGTGCCAGTAGACGGACAGGGATGACCGGGGAGCTGTTTTTT.

This clonotype was seen a single time. This may be a read error, as it is one base from a much larger clone. The chain is built from TRBV5-4 and TRBJ2-1; 7 bases fit TRBD1. From germline, CDR1 is SGHNT and CDR2 YYREEE (reference sequence). The length of the CDR3 is 16 residues. Germline trimming cut 9 bases from V and 3 bases from J; bases unmatched to any gene: 15. The DNA for the CDR3 is TGTGCCAACATCGAGAACACAGGGGAGATCTACAATGAGCAGTTCTTC. Its protein is CANIENTGEIYNEQFF.